The next 27 T cell receptor beta chains were all read from a single sample in a study of T-cell memory formation after mild COVID-19 (dated by TCRdb to about 2021). Libraries were made using 5' RACE. The listed sequencing device is Illumina NovaSeq 6000. The public reads were reanalyzed by TCRdb: fastp trimming at Q25, MiXCR alignment, in-frame beta chains only. Each entry merges the rows of one CDR3 protein and shows their most common DNA and genes. Across this sample there are hundreds of thousands of distinct CDR3 sequences, with 28% seen only once. Roughly 14% of the sample is taken by the ten largest. The sequencing sample was made of PBMCs or a T cell subset sorted from them (not recorded which). These receptor sequences come from an adult woman who had mild COVID-19 (a few samples of this study predate the infection). The sample titles of this study are shuffled in the database, so cell type and time point are left out; the donor was told from shared clones.

The chain joins TRBV5-6 to TRBJ2-4, with D perhaps TRBD1 (6 bases). CDR3 length: 17 residues. V was trimmed by 6 bases and J by 0 bases, leaving 19 bases between them. Germline assignment: CDR1 SGHDT and CDR2 YYEEEE. CDR3: CASTLRGTGLAKNIQYF. The CDR3 region has the DNA TGTGCCAGCACCCTCAGGGGAACAGGGCTAGCCAAAAACATTCAGTACTTC.

This clonotype was seen more than once but under ten times. The rearrangement joins TRBV7-2 to TRBJ2-1, with D perhaps TRBD1 (6 bases). There are 12 residues in the CDR3. The V and J ends lost 5 bases and 12 bases respectively, with 14 bases between them. The germline V gene encodes CDR1 SGHTA and CDR2 FQGNSA. In DNA, the CDR3 is TGTGCCAGCAGCCTCAGGGACACTGGGCAGTTCTTC. Translation gives CASSLRDTGQFF.

V usage is TRBV6-6 and J usage is TRBJ1-1; a possible D gene is TRBD1 (5 bases). With 2 bases removed from V and 10 bases from J, the gap between germline ends came to 26 bases. The germline gives CDR1 MNHNY, CDR2 SVGAGI (reference sequence). This CDR3 is built from 17 residues. CDR3 amino acids: CASSYPRDPKDPRGAFF. CDR3 in DNA: TGTGCCAGCAGTTACCCGAGGGACCCTAAGGACCCCCGTGGAGCTTTCTTT.

This clonotype was counted a few times. This chain uses TRBV27 with TRBJ2-7; no clear D. The V gene lost 6 bases and the J gene lost 4 bases, with 19 bases spanning the gap. The CDR3 runs 15 residues. Germline lookup yields CDR1 MNHEY and CDR2 SMNVEV (reference sequence). The CDR3 here is CASSDTGPSPYEQYF. As DNA, the CDR3 is TGTGCCAGCAGCGATACCGGGCCATCTCCATACGAGCAGTACTTC.

This chain links TRBV29-1 with TRBJ2-3; possibly TRBD1 or TRBD2 for D (5 bases each). Germline CDR1 is SQVTM and CDR2 is ANQGSEA. The CDR3 length is 14 residues. V dropped 6 bases and J dropped 2 bases, with 15 bases sitting between them. CDR3 in amino acids: CSVGPTGATDTQYF. As DNA, the CDR3 is TGCAGCGTCGGGCCGACCGGGGCCACAGATACGCAGTATTTT.

This clonotype was counted only a few times. This chain links TRBV12-3 or TRBV12-4 with TRBJ2-7, with D tentatively TRBD1 or TRBD2 (5 bases each). CDR3 size: 15 residues. The ends were cut back, 6 bases at V and 7 bases at J, with 22 bases in the middle. The CDR3 DNA sequence: TGTGCCAGCAGCCTTACCCCGGGACCGGTGGGGGAGCAGTACTTC. Translation gives CASSLTPGPVGEQYF.

V usage is TRBV5-4 and J usage is TRBJ1-1; possibly TRBD1 for D (6 bases). Germline values: CDR1 SGHNT, CDR2 YYREEE (reference sequence). This CDR3 region has 13 residues. The V gene lost 4 bases and the J gene lost 3 bases, with 10 bases spanning the gap. The CDR3 DNA follows: TGTGCCAGCAGCGCCCCAGGGGACACTGAAGCTTTCTTT. It translates to CASSAPGDTEAFF.

The chain carries TRBV20-1 and TRBJ2-1, with 12 bases that match TRBD2. J gave up 7 bases and V 6 bases, and 10 bases lay outside the gene matches. The CDR3 loop spans 15 amino acids. Germline V lookup: CDR1 DFQATT, CDR2 SNEGSKA (reference sequence). CDR3 in amino acids: CSAGAGLAGGNEQFF. The CDR3 DNA reads TGCAGTGCCGGAGCTGGGCTAGCGGGGGGGAATGAGCAGTTCTTC.

This clonotype has more than one count but fewer than ten. V and J are TRBV12-3 or TRBV12-4 and TRBJ2-2, with D perhaps TRBD1 or TRBD2 (6 bases each). Trimming stripped 11 bases from V and 4 bases from J, with 17 bases between. The CDR3 extends over 14 amino acids. CDR3 in amino acids: CAWGATGFTGELFF. The DNA for the CDR3 is TGTGCCTGGGGGGCGACAGGTTTCACCGGGGAGCTGTTTTTT.

This clonotype was counted only a few times. The chain links TRBV28 to TRBJ1-1, with 9 bases fitting TRBD1. Germline CDR1 is MDHEN and CDR2 is SYDVKM. The CDR3 totals 15 residues. Unmatched junction bases numbered 8, after V lost 4 bases and J lost 5 bases. The CDR3 nucleotides are TGTGCCAGCAGTTCCCTACAGGGGGCGCGGACTGAAGCTTTCTTT. Translating gives CASSSLQGARTEAFF.

The table lists this clonotype with a few counts. The rearrangement uses TRBV5-6 and TRBJ2-6; D unresolved. V was clipped by 1 base and J by 0 bases, with 5 bases between them. CDR1 and CDR2 from the germline V gene are SGHDT and YYEEEE. The length of the CDR3 is 15 residues. CDR3: CASSLWGSGANVLTF. The CDR3 DNA sequence: TGTGCCAGCAGCTTGTGGGGCTCTGGGGCCAACGTCCTGACTTTC.

V gene TRBV27 combines with J gene TRBJ2-1; D possibly uses TRBD1 or TRBD2 (5 bases each). The CDR3 has 15 residues. V was pared by 3 bases and J by 8 bases, with 17 bases between. Germline lookup yields CDR1 MNHEY and CDR2 SMNVEV (reference sequence). This chain's CDR3 is CASSLGTLGDDEQFF. CDR3 coding DNA: TGTGCCAGCAGTTTGGGGACCCTGGGGGATGATGAGCAGTTCTTC.

The chain combines TRBV12-3 or TRBV12-4 with TRBJ1-1; 8 bases are a match to TRBD1. The V gene end was trimmed by 6 bases and the J gene end by 5 bases; junction bases not matched to a gene: 8. This CDR3 is 14 amino acids long. The CDR3 loop reads CASRIQGVGTEAFF. CDR3 coding DNA: TGTGCCAGCAGGATACAGGGGGTTGGGACTGAAGCTTTCTTT.

V is TRBV14 and J is TRBJ2-7; weak D call: TRBD2 (6 bases). V lost 0 bases, J lost 3 bases, and 15 bases lay in between. The CDR3 totals 16 residues. Germline V lookup: CDR1 SGHDN, CDR2 FVKESK. The CDR3 protein is CASSQDRGTRNYEQYF. The CDR3 DNA follows: TGTGCCAGCAGCCAAGATCGAGGGACTCGCAACTACGAGCAGTACTTC.

The V call is TRBV7-3, the J call TRBJ2-4; D is unresolved. The CDR3 has 14 residues. V dropped 5 bases and J dropped 7 bases, with 15 bases sitting between them. The germline V gene has CDR1 SGHTA and CDR2 FQGTGA. The CDR3 sequence is CASSLEPGSNIQYF. CDR3 nucleotide sequence: TGTGCCAGCAGCCTTGAGCCCGGTTCCAACATTCAGTACTTC.

This chain connects TRBV7-9 to TRBJ1-1; TRBD1 might be the D (5 bases). The ends were cut back, 1 base at V and 5 bases at J, with 8 bases in the middle. Germline V gene sequence: CDR1 SEHNR, CDR2 FQNEAQ (reference sequence). CDR3 size: 13 residues. This chain's CDR3 is CASSLEGRTEAFF. For the CDR3, the DNA is TGTGCCAGCAGCTTAGAGGGACGGACTGAAGCTTTCTTT.

This clonotype appeared a few times. The rearrangement joins TRBV2 to TRBJ1-1, with a possible D match to TRBD1 (6 bases). The germline V gene has CDR1 SNHLY and CDR2 FYNNEI. V lost 7 bases and J lost 8, with 20 bases in between. This CDR3 comprises 14 residues. In DNA form, the CDR3 reads TGTGCCAGCAAGGCGTCAAACGGGGGCGGGGAAGCTTTCTTT. Translating gives CASKASNGGGEAFF.

This clonotype was seen only a few times. The V and J genes are TRBV6-6 and TRBJ2-3; 11 bases align to TRBD2. Losses at the gene ends were 4 bases for V and 6 bases for J; bases not matched to a gene: 6. Germline lookup yields CDR1 MNHNY and CDR2 SVGAGI (reference sequence). The CDR3 is 15 residues long. CDR3 nucleotides: TGTGCCAGCAGTTCCCCGACTAGCGGGATTGATACGCAGTATTTT. Residues: CASSSPTSGIDTQYF.

On this clonotype: At one end the junction does not follow the germline gene, possibly because of a read error. The chain combines TRBV14 with TRBJ2-1; 9 bases fit TRBD2. CDR1 is SGHDN, CDR2 FVKESK, per germline. The CDR3 is made up of 12 amino acids. In DNA, the CDR3 is TGTGCCAGCAGCCAAACTAGCGGGCCAGCCGTCTTC. Translation: CASSQTSGPAVF.

This clonotype turned up a few times. This chain links TRBV12-3 or TRBV12-4 with TRBJ1-5, with D perhaps matching TRBD1 (5 bases). The CDR3 is made up of 15 amino acids. With 3 bases removed from V and 2 bases from J, the gap between germline ends came to 11 bases. The CDR3 sequence: CASSLGQRGNQPQHF. The CDR3 coding sequence is TGTGCCAGCAGTTTGGGGCAGCGCGGCAATCAGCCCCAGCATTTT.

The V call is TRBV7-9, the J call TRBJ2-1; a possible D gene is TRBD1 (6 bases). Trimming took off 1 base at V and 6 bases at J, with 16 bases between the two ends. The CDR3 contains 16 residues. Germline CDR1 and CDR2: SEHNR and FQNEAQ (reference sequence). In nucleotides, the CDR3 is TGTGCCAGCAGCTTAGATCTGGGGGCAATCGGCAATGAGCAGTTCTTC. It specifies CASSLDLGAIGNEQFF.

There are a few counts of this clonotype. The chain joins TRBV5-1 to TRBJ2-3; TRBD2 is a possible D gene (7 bases). In germline, CDR1 is SGHRS, CDR2 YFSETQ. Trimming shortened V by 0 bases and J by 3 bases, and 14 bases separated the two germline ends. This CDR3 is 16 amino acids long. The DNA for the CDR3 is TGCGCCAGCAGCTTGGGCGGGGGCCAGGGGACAGATACGCAGTATTTT. This encodes CASSLGGGQGTDTQYF.

Only a few counts were recorded for this clonotype. The rearrangement links TRBV24-1 to TRBJ1-2; perhaps TRBD1 as D (5 bases). V was shortened by 9 bases and J by 3 bases, with 13 bases between the two germline ends. CDR3 length: 13 amino acids. The germline V gene encodes CDR1 KGHDR and CDR2 SFDVKD. CDR3 nucleotide sequence: TGTGCCACCGGGGCTTCTGGATACTATGGCTACACCTTC. It yields the protein CATGASGYYGYTF.

In DNA form, the CDR3 reads TGCAGTGCTAGGGATAGCGGGAGAAAGGATGAGCAGTTCTTC. It specifies CSARDSGRKDEQFF. The chain is built from TRBV20-1 and TRBJ2-1; TRBD2 matches at 9 bases. Looked up from germline, CDR1 is DFQATT and CDR2 is SNEGSKA (reference sequence). CDR3 size: 14 residues. V lost 3 bases, J lost 8 bases, and 8 bases stayed unmatched.

The chain links TRBV18 to TRBJ2-5; 7 nucleotides align to TRBD2. Germline assignment: CDR1 KGHSH and CDR2 LQKENI. This CDR3 has 15 residues. The J segment lost 4 bases and the V segment lost 2 bases, leaving 7 bases of the junction unmatched. Written as DNA, the CDR3 is TGTGCCAGCTCACCAACTAGCGCTATAGGAGAGACCCAGTACTTC. It translates to CASSPTSAIGETQYF.

The chain combines TRBV7-2 with TRBJ1-5, with D perhaps matching TRBD1 (6 bases). The germline CDR1 and CDR2 sequences are SGHTA and FQGNSA. Deletions cut 3 bases from V and 1 base from J, with 13 bases between. CDR3 length: 16 residues. CDR3 nucleotides: TGTGCCAGCAGCTTCACAGGGTCAATAAGCAATCAGCCCCAGCATTTT. It encodes CASSFTGSISNQPQHF.

A few counts support this clonotype. The rearrangement joins TRBV7-2 to TRBJ2-5; tentative D call: TRBD1 (6 bases). There are 12 residues in the CDR3. The ends were cut back, 3 bases at V and 10 bases at J, with 12 bases in the middle. Germline V lookup: CDR1 SGHTA, CDR2 FQGNSA. As DNA, the CDR3 is TGTGCCAGCAGCTTTGCAGGGGAAAACCAGTACTTC. Residues: CASSFAGENQYF.